This T cell receptor (beta chain) was documented in a study of cytomegalovirus exposure and HLA in healthy donors. The study, taken as a whole, reports: Some TCR beta chains (more than 150 of them) were listed as cytomegalovirus-associated.

PCR primers comprised 60 Vbeta and 13 Jbeta primers. TCRdb keeps only in-frame clones here, not all; method: immunoSEQ multiplex PCR. The table has roughly 180,000 clones, 70% to 80% seen once. With regard to this clone: Its antigen is not identified.

Per the germline V gene, CDR1 is SNHLY and CDR2 is FYNNEI. The CDR3 totals 13 residues. V lost 6 bases to trimming and J lost 6 bases; unmatched junction nucleotides: 2. The sequence derives from a female donor in good health and CMV-seronegative. What was sequenced was PBMCs. The genes are TRBV2 and TRBJ2-2; 9 bases are a match to TRBD1. The CDR3 DNA sequence: TGTGCCAGCAGGAGGACAGGGGCCGGGGAGCTGTTTTTT. Its translation: CASRRTGAGELFF.